The rows below give T cell receptor beta chains drawn from one sample of a study of early T cells in non-severe SARS-CoV-2 infection. In TCRdb, the 5' RACE reads were re-called with MiXCR into one record per CDR3 protein. Altogether roughly 25,000 distinct CDR3 sequences are present, 4% to 5% being singletons, with the ten largest covering 4.4%. The material sequenced was whole blood. These receptors all come from an adult who was a healthcare worker with PCR-confirmed SARS-CoV-2 infection or an uninfected control (not recorded which). Both conserved end residues are part of each CDR3. Fields, in order: clone size, J gene, D gene, V gene, CDR3 DNA, CDR3 protein. A D gene is named only where the DNA matches it firmly. Rows may omit the clone size; those that give it use once, few, many or a size class.

size: medium-sized
J: TRBJ2-3
D: .
V: TRBV28
DNA: TGTGCCAGTTTCGATCGGGGGAAACAGGGGCCAGATACGCAGTATTTT
CDR3: CASFDRGKQGPDTQYF

size: many
J: TRBJ2-3
D: .
V: TRBV3-1
DNA: TGTGCCAGCAGCTTGGGACGAGGCACAGATACGCAGTATTTT
CDR3: CASSLGRGTDTQYF

size: many
J: TRBJ2-4
D: .
V: TRBV7-9
DNA: TGTGCCAGCAGCCGGCCCGGGACCCAGTTAAACATTCAGTACTTC
CDR3: CASSRPGTQLNIQYF

size: .
J: TRBJ2-7
D: TRBD1
V: TRBV7-2
DNA: TGTGCCAGCAGCTCAGGGGGCGAGCAGTACTTC
CDR3: CASSSGGEQYF

size: many
J: TRBJ2-1
D: .
V: TRBV20-1
DNA: TGCAGTGCGAGCAAACCTAGGAGCTCCTACAATGAGCAGTTCTTC
CDR3: CSASKPRSSYNEQFF

size: many
J: TRBJ2-4
D: .
V: TRBV20-1
DNA: TGCAGTGCCGCCCCCACCCCCCTCGGAAACATTCAGTACTTC
CDR3: CSAAPTPLGNIQYF

size: many
J: TRBJ2-7
D: .
V: TRBV28
DNA: TGTGCCAGCAGTTTATGGGGGACGGACTCCAACGAGCAGTACTTC
CDR3: CASSLWGTDSNEQYF

size: many
J: TRBJ1-1
D: .
V: TRBV28
DNA: TGTGCCAGCAGTTCCGCGGGGGGAAGACGCACTGAAGCTTTCTTT
CDR3: CASSSAGGRRTEAFF

size: many
J: TRBJ2-1
D: TRBD2
V: TRBV4-1
DNA: TGCGCCAGCAGCCAAGAGAAGCGGGAGGGCCGAAGAAATGAGCAGTTCTTC
CDR3: CASSQEKREGRRNEQFF

size: many
J: TRBJ1-1
D: TRBD1
V: TRBV30
DNA: TGTGCCTGGAGTGTACGGGGACAGGGGGCCGGGAACACTGAAGCTTTCTTT
CDR3: CAWSVRGQGAGNTEAFF

size: many
J: TRBJ2-2
D: TRBD1
V: TRBV28
DNA: TGTGCCAGCAGGCCACAGGGGGCTTTCACCGGGGAGCTGTTTTTT
CDR3: CASRPQGAFTGELFF

size: many
J: TRBJ2-1
D: TRBD2
V: TRBV19
DNA: TGTGCCAGTAGTATTGGGGGACTAGCGGGTCGGATTGAGCAGTTCTTC
CDR3: CASSIGGLAGRIEQFF

size: many
J: TRBJ2-5
D: .
V: TRBV12-3/TRBV12-4
DNA: TGTGCCAGCAGTGACCTAGGGGGAGGAGAGACCCAGTACTTC
CDR3: CASSDLGGGETQYF

size: many
J: TRBJ2-3
D: .
V: TRBV7-9
DNA: TGTGCCAGCCAAGGAGGGTCAGGGAACACAGATACGCAGTATTTT
CDR3: CASQGGSGNTDTQYF

size: many
J: TRBJ1-1
D: .
V: TRBV28
DNA: TGTGCCAGCACCTCGGGGGCGATGAACACTGAAGCTTTCTTT
CDR3: CASTSGAMNTEAFF

size: many
J: TRBJ1-1
D: .
V: TRBV28
DNA: TGTGCCAGCAGGCCTGCGGGCACTGAAGCTTTCTTT
CDR3: CASRPAGTEAFF

size: few
J: TRBJ2-1
D: TRBD2
V: TRBV28
DNA: TGTGCCAGCACGTGGAACCTAGTGGGGACTAGCGGAGCCTACAATGAGCAGTTCTTC
CDR3: CASTWNLVGTSGAYNEQFF

size: many
J: TRBJ1-1
D: .
V: TRBV20-1
DNA: TGCAGTGCTAGAAGTGGGGGGGGAAACACTGAAGCTTTCTTT
CDR3: CSARSGGGNTEAFF

size: many
J: TRBJ1-1
D: .
V: TRBV7-2
DNA: TGTGCCAGCAGCCCCGAGGGGCGCAGGATGAACACTGAAGCTTTCTTT
CDR3: CASSPEGRRMNTEAFF

size: few
J: TRBJ2-3
D: .
V: TRBV28
DNA: TGTGCCAGTCGGAACGATACGCAGTATTTT
CDR3: CASRNDTQYF

size: many
J: TRBJ2-7
D: TRBD2
V: TRBV5-1
DNA: TGCGCCAGCAGGATGGTTGCGGGAGAATCCTACGAGCAGTACTTC
CDR3: CASRMVAGESYEQYF

size: many
J: TRBJ2-4
D: TRBD2
V: TRBV2
DNA: TGTGCCAGCAGGCAGACTAGCGGAGGGAACATTCAGTACTTC
CDR3: CASRQTSGGNIQYF

size: many
J: TRBJ2-3
D: TRBD2
V: TRBV12-3/TRBV12-4
DNA: TGTGCCAGCAGTGTTTCTTTGGGAGGGCAAACGCAGTATTTT
CDR3: CASSVSLGGQTQYF

size: many
J: TRBJ2-7
D: .
V: TRBV9
DNA: TGTGCCAGCAGCCCTCCCGGGGGCTCCTTAGAGCAGTACTTC
CDR3: CASSPPGGSLEQYF

size: .
J: TRBJ2-1
D: TRBD2
V: TRBV7-9
DNA: TGTGCCAGCAGCCATACTAGCGGGAGTTCCAATGAGCAGTTCTTC
CDR3: CASSHTSGSSNEQFF

size: many
J: TRBJ2-3
D: .
V: TRBV6-5
DNA: TGTGCCAGCAGTTACTCCGGGAGTGTAACAGATACGCAGTATTTT
CDR3: CASSYSGSVTDTQYF

size: few
J: TRBJ2-7
D: TRBD1
V: TRBV6-5
DNA: TGTGCCAGCAGGAGGACAGGGGGCCGGTACGAGCAGTACTTC
CDR3: CASRRTGGRYEQYF

size: many
J: TRBJ2-2
D: TRBD2
V: TRBV11-3
DNA: TGTGCCAGCAGCTGGACTAGCCCCGGGGAGCTGTTTTTT
CDR3: CASSWTSPGELFF

size: many
J: TRBJ2-1
D: .
V: TRBV28
DNA: TGTGCCAGCAGTTTTCTCTCTGACGCCCACAATGAGCAGTTCTTC
CDR3: CASSFLSDAHNEQFF

size: many
J: TRBJ2-7
D: .
V: TRBV6-2/TRBV6-3
DNA: TGTGCCAGCAGCCGCGCCCAGGGACTTATCTACGAGCAGTACTTC
CDR3: CASSRAQGLIYEQYF

size: many
J: TRBJ1-2
D: .
V: TRBV7-2
DNA: TGTGCCAGCAGCTTACGGGGAATGGATGGCTACACCTTC
CDR3: CASSLRGMDGYTF

size: .
J: TRBJ1-1
D: .
V: TRBV18
DNA: TGTGCCAGCTCACCAACGGGGACTTTGAACACTGAAGCTTTCTTT
CDR3: CASSPTGTLNTEAFF

size: .
J: TRBJ2-7
D: .
V: TRBV28
DNA: TGTGCCAGCAGTTTACCCCGATACGAGCAGTACTTC
CDR3: CASSLPRYEQYF

size: .
J: TRBJ2-5
D: TRBD2
V: TRBV29-1
DNA: TGCAGCGTTGTTAGCGGGAGGGCCCAAGAGACCCAGTACTTC
CDR3: CSVVSGRAQETQYF

size: few
J: TRBJ2-5
D: TRBD2
V: TRBV5-1
DNA: TGCGCCAGCAGCTCACCCCGAGCGGGGGTAGGGGCCCAGTACTTC
CDR3: CASSSPRAGVGAQYF

size: many
J: TRBJ1-1
D: .
V: TRBV15
DNA: TGTGCCACCAGCAGAGATCACGCTGAAGCTTTCTTT
CDR3: CATSRDHAEAFF

size: few
J: TRBJ2-1
D: TRBD1
V: TRBV5-1
DNA: TGCGCCAGCAGCCAAAGGACAGGGGTCTACAATGAGCAGTTCTTC
CDR3: CASSQRTGVYNEQFF

size: many
J: TRBJ2-2
D: .
V: TRBV6-4
DNA: .
CDR3: CASSDRRSKLAGSCFF

size: many
J: TRBJ1-2
D: .
V: TRBV5-8
DNA: TGTGCCAGCAGCTTAGGAGCCTCTAACTATGGCTACACCTTC
CDR3: CASSLGASNYGYTF

size: many
J: TRBJ2-3
D: .
V: TRBV13
DNA: TGTGCCAGCAGCTTAAGCGTAGATACGCAGTATTTT
CDR3: CASSLSVDTQYF

size: many
J: TRBJ2-5
D: .
V: TRBV7-8
DNA: TGTGCCAGCAGCCGGGACTCCAGGACCCAAGAGACCCAGTACTTC
CDR3: CASSRDSRTQETQYF

size: many
J: TRBJ2-7
D: TRBD2
V: TRBV2
DNA: TGTGCCAGCAGTGAAGGGAGGGAGGGACCCTACGAGCAGTACTTC
CDR3: CASSEGREGPYEQYF

size: few
J: TRBJ2-6
D: .
V: TRBV7-6
DNA: TGTGCCAGCAGCTTAGCGTCTGGGGCCAACGTCCTGACTTTC
CDR3: CASSLASGANVLTF

size: .
J: TRBJ2-5
D: .
V: TRBV4-1
DNA: TGCGCCAGCAGCCAAGGTGGAGGTCTGGGGGAGACCCAGTACTTC
CDR3: CASSQGGGLGETQYF

size: .
J: TRBJ1-3
D: .
V: TRBV2
DNA: TGTGCCATTACCCCCTTCCAGACGATTGGAAACACCATATATTTT
CDR3: CAITPFQTIGNTIYF

size: few
J: TRBJ2-3
D: .
V: TRBV14
DNA: TGTGCCAGCAGCGGTACTAGGCAGAACACAGATACGCAGTATTTT
CDR3: CASSGTRQNTDTQYF

size: .
J: TRBJ1-4
D: TRBD1
V: TRBV7-9
DNA: TGTGCCAGCAGCCGAGGACAGGGGCTATACTCGCCCGAAAAACTGTTTTTT
CDR3: CASSRGQGLYSPEKLFF

size: many
J: TRBJ2-2
D: .
V: TRBV7-3
DNA: TGTGCCAGCAGCGGGGCGAACACCGGGGAGCTGTTTTTT
CDR3: CASSGANTGELFF

size: few
J: TRBJ2-1
D: .
V: TRBV12-3/TRBV12-4
DNA: TGTGCCAGCTGCCGCTACGGCAGGGCCGACAATGAGCAGTTCTTC
CDR3: CASCRYGRADNEQFF

size: many
J: TRBJ2-7
D: .
V: TRBV28
DNA: TGTGCCGTCCACGCGGATGAGGGACTTCTCTACGAGCAGTACTTC
CDR3: CAVHADEGLLYEQYF

size: many
J: TRBJ1-2
D: .
V: TRBV29-1
DNA: TGCAGCGTTGAGGTAGAGGAGCATGGCTACACCTTC
CDR3: CSVEVEEHGYTF

size: many
J: TRBJ1-5
D: .
V: TRBV20-1
DNA: TGCAGTGCTGGGACGGACTCTGAACATTTT
CDR3: CSAGTDSEHF

size: many
J: TRBJ1-5
D: .
V: TRBV18
DNA: TGTGCCAGCTCACCGGGAGCCAATCAGCCCCAGCATTTT
CDR3: CASSPGANQPQHF

size: .
J: TRBJ1-2
D: .
V: TRBV6-5
DNA: TGTGCCAGCAGTTACTCGAGACTGGGACAAGTATTC
CDR3: CASSYSRLGQVF

size: few
J: TRBJ2-1
D: .
V: TRBV11-3
DNA: TGTGCCAGCAGCTTAGTCTTCAATGAGCAGTTCTTC
CDR3: CASSLVFNEQFF

size: .
J: TRBJ1-5
D: TRBD1
V: TRBV4-1
DNA: TGCGCCAGCAGCCAAGGGACAGGGGCTCAGCCCCAGCATTTT
CDR3: CASSQGTGAQPQHF

size: many
J: TRBJ2-2
D: .
V: TRBV23-1
DNA: TGCGCCAGCAGTCAATCCCCGGACGTTCTCGGGGAGCTGTTTTTT
CDR3: CASSQSPDVLGELFF

size: medium-sized
J: TRBJ1-2
D: TRBD1
V: TRBV28
DNA: TGTGCCAGTACTCCGGGACAGAACTATGGCTACACCTTC
CDR3: CASTPGQNYGYTF

size: many
J: TRBJ2-1
D: TRBD1
V: TRBV7-9
DNA: TGTGCCAGCAGCTTACAGGGGGCGGGAAACAATGAGCAGTTCTTC
CDR3: CASSLQGAGNNEQFF

size: many
J: TRBJ2-7
D: TRBD1
V: TRBV19
DNA: TGTGCCAGTAGCCCGGGACAGAACTACGAGCAGTACTTC
CDR3: CASSPGQNYEQYF